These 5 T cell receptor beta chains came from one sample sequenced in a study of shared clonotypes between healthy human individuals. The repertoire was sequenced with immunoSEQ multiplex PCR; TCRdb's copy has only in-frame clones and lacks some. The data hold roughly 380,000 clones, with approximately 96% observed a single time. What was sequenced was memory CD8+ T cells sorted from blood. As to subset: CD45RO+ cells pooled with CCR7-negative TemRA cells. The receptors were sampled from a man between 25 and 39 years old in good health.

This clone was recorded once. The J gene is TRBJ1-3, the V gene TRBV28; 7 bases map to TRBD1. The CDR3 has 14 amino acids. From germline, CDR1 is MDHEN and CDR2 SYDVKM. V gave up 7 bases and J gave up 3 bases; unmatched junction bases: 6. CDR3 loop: CASNIDRDGNTIYF. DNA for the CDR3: TGTGCCAGCAACATTGACAGGGATGGAAACACCATATATTTT.

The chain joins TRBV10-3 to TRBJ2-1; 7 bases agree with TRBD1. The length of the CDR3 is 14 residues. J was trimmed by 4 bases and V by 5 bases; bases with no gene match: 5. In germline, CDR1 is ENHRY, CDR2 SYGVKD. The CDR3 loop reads CAISLRGIYNEQFF. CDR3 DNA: TGTGCCATCAGTCTCAGGGGGATTTACAATGAGCAGTTCTTC.

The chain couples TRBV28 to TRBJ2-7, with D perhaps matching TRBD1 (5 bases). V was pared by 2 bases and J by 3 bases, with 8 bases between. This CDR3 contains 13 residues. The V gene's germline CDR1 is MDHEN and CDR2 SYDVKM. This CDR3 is CASSLLGDYEQYF. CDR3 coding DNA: TGTGCCAGCAGTTTACTAGGGGACTACGAGCAGTACTTC.

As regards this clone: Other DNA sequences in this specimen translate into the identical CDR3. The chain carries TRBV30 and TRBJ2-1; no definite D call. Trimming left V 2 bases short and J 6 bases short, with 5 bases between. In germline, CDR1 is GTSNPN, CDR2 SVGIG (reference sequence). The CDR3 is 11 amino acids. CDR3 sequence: CAWSPINEQFF. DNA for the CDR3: TGTGCCTGGAGTCCCATCAATGAGCAGTTCTTC.

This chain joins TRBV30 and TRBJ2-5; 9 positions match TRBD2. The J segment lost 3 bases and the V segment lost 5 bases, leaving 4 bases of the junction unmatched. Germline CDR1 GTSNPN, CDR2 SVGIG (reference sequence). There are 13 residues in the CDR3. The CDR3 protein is CAWEGLAKETQYF. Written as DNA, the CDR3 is TGTGCCTGGGAAGGACTAGCGAAAGAGACCCAGTACTTC.